The T cell receptor beta chain described here comes from a study of response to subunit inactivated influenza vaccine. Unmatched junction bases numbered 5, after V lost 8 bases and J lost 2 bases. CDR1 and CDR2 (germline): SGHAT, FQNNGV. The CDR3 contains 14 residues. This clonotype was counted a few times. Its antigen is not identified. Broader study findings: Each seasonal influenza vaccination, the authors suggested, recruits few new T cells.

TCRdb re-derived calls from the RT-PCR reads in MiXCR, one entry per CDR3 protein. The sample has 590,000 or so distinct CDR3 sequences, 13% to 15% seen once. This TCR derives from a middle-aged man who received an inactivated influenza vaccine. Sequences were derived from PBMCs from blood, sampled 14 days before vaccination. The chain combines TRBV11-2 with TRBJ2-5; 10 bases are shared with TRBD1. Here the CDR3 DNA reads TGTGCCAGCTGCTCGGACAGGGGGCAAGAGACCCAGTACTTC. Protein sequence: CASCSDRGQETQYF.